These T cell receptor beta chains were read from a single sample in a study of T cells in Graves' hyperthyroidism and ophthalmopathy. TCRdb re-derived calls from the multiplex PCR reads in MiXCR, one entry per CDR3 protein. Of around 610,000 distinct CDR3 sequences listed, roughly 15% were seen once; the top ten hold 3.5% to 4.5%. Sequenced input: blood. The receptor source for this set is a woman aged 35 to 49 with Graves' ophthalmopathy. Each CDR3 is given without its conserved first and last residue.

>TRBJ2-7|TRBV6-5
ASSYSIPGTRAHEQY
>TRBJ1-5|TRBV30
AWSVPDGQYQPQH
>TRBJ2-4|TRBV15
TTSRDFGDQAKNIQY
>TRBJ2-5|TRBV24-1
ATSASGRAIQETQY
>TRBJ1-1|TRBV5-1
ASSLESSWLNTEAF
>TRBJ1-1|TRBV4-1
TSSARGLVGTEAF
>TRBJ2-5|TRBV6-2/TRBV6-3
ASSSLEETQY
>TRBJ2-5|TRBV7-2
ASSLSGDHETQY
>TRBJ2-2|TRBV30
AWSPFSGRFTGELF
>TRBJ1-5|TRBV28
ASSAQGAVQPQH
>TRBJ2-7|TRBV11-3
ASSPRVAGSYEQY
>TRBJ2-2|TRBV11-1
ASSSEPDWGSDTGELF
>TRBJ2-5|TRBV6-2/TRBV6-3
ATATLAGGVWETQY
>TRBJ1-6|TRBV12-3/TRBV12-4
ASRLGQVDSPLH
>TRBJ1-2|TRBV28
ASSLGRGNGYT
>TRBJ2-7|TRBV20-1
SARIAGARSYEQY
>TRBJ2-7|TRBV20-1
SARSGLEQY
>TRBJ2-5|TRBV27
ASSFPVKETQY
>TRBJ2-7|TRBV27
ASSLSQAGGLEQY
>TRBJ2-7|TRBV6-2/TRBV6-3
ASGTSGRASYEQY
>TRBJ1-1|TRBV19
ASSNRKSALDTEAF
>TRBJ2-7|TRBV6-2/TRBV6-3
ASSHWTYEQY
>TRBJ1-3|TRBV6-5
ARQGTGNTIY
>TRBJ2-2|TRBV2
ASTWDRAGELF
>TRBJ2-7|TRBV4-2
ASSQEFTSGTEQY
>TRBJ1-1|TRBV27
ASRILDTGDPDTEAF
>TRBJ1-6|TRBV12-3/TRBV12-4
ASSLGRNSPLH
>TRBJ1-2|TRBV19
ASSEGYGCT
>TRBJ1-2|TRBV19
ASSIDRSAGTNYGYT
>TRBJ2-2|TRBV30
AWTAGVETGELF
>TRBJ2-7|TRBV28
ASTIQIRDEQY
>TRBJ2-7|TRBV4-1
ASSQAGTGRPYEQY
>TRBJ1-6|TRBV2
ASSVTGWNSPLH
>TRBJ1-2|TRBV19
ASSTPGQDYGYT
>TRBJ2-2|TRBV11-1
ASSATRDREYGELF
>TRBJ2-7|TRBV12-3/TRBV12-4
ASSPPGGGNEQY
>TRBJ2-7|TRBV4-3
ASSQETAGVAGLDEQY
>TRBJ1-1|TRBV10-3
AISATTGSTEAF
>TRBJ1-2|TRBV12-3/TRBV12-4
ASSRQGSLNHGYT
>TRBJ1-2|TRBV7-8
ASRPDRGPWGYT
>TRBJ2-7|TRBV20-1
SARDLSGRALGEQY
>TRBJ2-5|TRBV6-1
ASWSFQETQY
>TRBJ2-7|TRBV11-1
ASSFGDAEQY
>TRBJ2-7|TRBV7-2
ASSFWGGSSYEQY